This T cell receptor beta chain emerged from a study of beta chain features in type 1 diabetes. Study at large: What patients shared with healthy donors was a similar profile of age, gender and cell yields. Study-wide points: There was a moderate but significant shortening of TCRB CDR3s in all four CD4+ subsets of Type 1 diabetes patients.

The table lists this clone with a few counts. No antigen is known for it. TCRB transcripts that were expressed got sequenced, as all of the isolated RNA had been reverse transcribed. Only in-frame clones appear in the TCRdb table, and some are missing; sequencing was by immunoSEQ multiplex PCR. Of around 340,000 clones in the sample, roughly a fifth were seen once. CDR1 and CDR2 from the germline V gene are GTSNPN and SVGIG (reference sequence). Trimming left V 5 bases short and J 1 base short, with 12 bases between. CDR3 size: 13 residues. The V gene is TRBV30, the J gene TRBJ2-7; D not certain. The origin of this receptor is a woman between 18 and 29 years old in good health. The sample consisted of naive CD4+ T cells from blood. The CDR3 nucleotides are TGTGCCTGGGATCGCCTTGAGTCCTACGAGCAGTACTTC. This encodes CAWDRLESYEQYF.